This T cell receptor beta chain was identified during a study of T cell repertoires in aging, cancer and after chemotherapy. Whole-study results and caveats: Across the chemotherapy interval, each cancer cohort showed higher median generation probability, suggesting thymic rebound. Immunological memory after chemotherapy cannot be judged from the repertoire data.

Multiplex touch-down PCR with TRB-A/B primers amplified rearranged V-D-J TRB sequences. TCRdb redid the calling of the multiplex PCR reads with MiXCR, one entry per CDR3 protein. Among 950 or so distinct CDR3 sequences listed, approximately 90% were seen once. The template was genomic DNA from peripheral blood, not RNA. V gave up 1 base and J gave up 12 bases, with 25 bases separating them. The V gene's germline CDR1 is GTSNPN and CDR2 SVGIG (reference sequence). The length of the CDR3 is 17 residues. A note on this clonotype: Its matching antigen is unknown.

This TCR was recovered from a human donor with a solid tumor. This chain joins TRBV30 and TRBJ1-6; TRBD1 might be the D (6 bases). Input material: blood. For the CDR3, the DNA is TGTGCCTGGAGTGGGGCCTTACATAAGACAGGTCGCAGACCCCTCCACTTT. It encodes CAWSGALHKTGRRPLHF. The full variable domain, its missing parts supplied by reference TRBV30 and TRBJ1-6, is SQTIHQWPATLVQPVGSPLSLECTVEGTSNPNLYWYRQAAGRGLQLLFYSVGIGQISSEVPQNLSASRPQDRQFILSSKKLLLSDSGFYLCAWSGALHKTGRRPLHFGNGTRLTVT.